This paragraph reports one TCR beta chain. As yet, its antigen is unknown. This sample was taken from a study of T cells in Graves' hyperthyroidism and ophthalmopathy. Overall study results and limits: Among clonotypes expanded in thyroid above 0.001, most were also found in blood.

TCR beta CDR3 regions were amplified from RNA transcripts. Using the HTBI primer set, a first-round RT-PCR was run on the TCR CDR3. Each CDR3 protein gets one entry after TCRdb re-called the multiplex PCR reads with MiXCR. The sample contains some 620,000 distinct CDR3 sequences, around 16% of which appear only once. For Graves' hyperthyroidism to be stable, ophthalmopathy could not progress within 18 months. Patients were aged 18 to 65, had disease duration under 2 months, and had newly diagnosed hyperthyroidism. Source material: blood. The source of this sequence is a woman under 40 with Graves' hyperthyroidism.

Here the CDR3 DNA reads TGTGCCAGCTCACCACCGGAGGGGAAAACGGATGAGCAGTTCTTC. Its protein is CASSPPEGKTDEQFF. The genes are TRBV18 and TRBJ2-1; weak D call: TRBD2 (6 bases). The CDR3 is made up of 15 amino acids. The ends were cut back, 0 bases at V and 8 bases at J, with 14 bases in the middle. Germline values: CDR1 KGHSH, CDR2 LQKENI.